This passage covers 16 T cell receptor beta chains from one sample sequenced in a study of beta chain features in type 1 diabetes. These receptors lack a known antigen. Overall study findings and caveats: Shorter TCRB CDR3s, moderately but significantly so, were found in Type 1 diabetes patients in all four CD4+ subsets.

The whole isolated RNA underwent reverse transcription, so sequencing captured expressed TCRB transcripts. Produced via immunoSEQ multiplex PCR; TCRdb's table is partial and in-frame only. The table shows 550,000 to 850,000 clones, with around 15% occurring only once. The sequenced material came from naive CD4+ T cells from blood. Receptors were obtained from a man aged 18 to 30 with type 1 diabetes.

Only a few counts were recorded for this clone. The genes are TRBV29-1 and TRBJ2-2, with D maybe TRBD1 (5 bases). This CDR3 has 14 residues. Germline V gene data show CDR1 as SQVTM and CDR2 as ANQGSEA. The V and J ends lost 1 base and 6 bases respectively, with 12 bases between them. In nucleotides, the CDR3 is TGCAGCGTTGAAGGCAGGGCGGTCCCCGGGGAGCTGTTTTTT. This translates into CSVEGRAVPGELFF.

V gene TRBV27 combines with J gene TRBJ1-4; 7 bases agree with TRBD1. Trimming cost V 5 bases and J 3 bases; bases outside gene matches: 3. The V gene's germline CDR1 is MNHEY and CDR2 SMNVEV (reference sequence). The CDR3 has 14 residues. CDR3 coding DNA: TGTGCCAGCAGTAACAGGGGAGCTAATGAAAAACTGTTTTTT. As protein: CASSNRGANEKLFF.

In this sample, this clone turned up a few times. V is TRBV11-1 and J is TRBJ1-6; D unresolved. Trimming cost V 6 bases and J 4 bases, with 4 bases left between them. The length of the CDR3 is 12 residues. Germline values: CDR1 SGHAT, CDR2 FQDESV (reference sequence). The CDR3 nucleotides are TGTGCCAGCAGGGGTTATAATTCACCCCTCCACTTT. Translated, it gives CASRGYNSPLHF.

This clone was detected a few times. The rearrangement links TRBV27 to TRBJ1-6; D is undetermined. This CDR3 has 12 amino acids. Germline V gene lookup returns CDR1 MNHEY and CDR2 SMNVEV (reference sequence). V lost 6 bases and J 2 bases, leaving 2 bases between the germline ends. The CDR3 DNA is TGTGCCAGCAGGGCCTATAATTCACCCCTCCACTTT. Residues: CASRAYNSPLHF.

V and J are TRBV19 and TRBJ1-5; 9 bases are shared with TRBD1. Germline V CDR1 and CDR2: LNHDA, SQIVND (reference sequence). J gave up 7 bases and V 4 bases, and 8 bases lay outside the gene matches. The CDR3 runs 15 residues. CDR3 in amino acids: CASSTEDRGEQPQHF. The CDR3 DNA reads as TGTGCCAGTAGTACTGAGGACAGGGGCGAACAGCCCCAGCATTTT.

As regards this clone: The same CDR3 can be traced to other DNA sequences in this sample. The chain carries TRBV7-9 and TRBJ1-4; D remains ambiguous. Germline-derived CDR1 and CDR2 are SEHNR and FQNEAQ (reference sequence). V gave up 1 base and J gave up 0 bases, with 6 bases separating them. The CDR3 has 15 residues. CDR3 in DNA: TGTGCCAGCAGCTTAGGCCTCACAACTAATGAAAAACTGTTTTTT. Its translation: CASSLGLTTNEKLFF.

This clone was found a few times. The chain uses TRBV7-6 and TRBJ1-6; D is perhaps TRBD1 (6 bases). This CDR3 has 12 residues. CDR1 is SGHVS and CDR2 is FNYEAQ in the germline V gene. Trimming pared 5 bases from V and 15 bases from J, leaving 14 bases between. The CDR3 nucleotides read TGTGCCAGCAGCCTTGAGCGGGGGCTCCTCCACTTT. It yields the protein CASSLERGLLHF.

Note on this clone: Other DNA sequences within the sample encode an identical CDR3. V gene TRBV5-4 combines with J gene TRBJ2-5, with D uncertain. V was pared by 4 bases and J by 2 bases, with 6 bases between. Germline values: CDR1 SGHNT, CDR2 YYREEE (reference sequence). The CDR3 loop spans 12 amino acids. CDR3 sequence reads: CASSLGQETQYF. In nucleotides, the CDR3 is TGTGCCAGCAGCCTGGGGCAAGAGACCCAGTACTTC. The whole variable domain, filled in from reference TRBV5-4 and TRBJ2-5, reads ETGVTQSPTHLIKTRGQQVTLRCSSQSGHNTVSWYQQALGQGPQFIFQYYREEENGRGNFPPRFSGLQFPNYSSELNVNALELDDSALYLCASSLGQETQYFGPGTRLLVL.

CDR3 amino acids: CAISESWDTGELFF. CDR3 DNA: TGTGCCATCAGTGAGTCGTGGGACACCGGGGAGCTGTTTTTT. The rearrangement joins TRBV10-3 to TRBJ2-2, with D uncertain. Germline V gene lookup returns CDR1 ENHRY and CDR2 SYGVKD. The CDR3 runs 14 residues. V lost 0 bases, J lost 3 bases, and 5 bases lay in between.

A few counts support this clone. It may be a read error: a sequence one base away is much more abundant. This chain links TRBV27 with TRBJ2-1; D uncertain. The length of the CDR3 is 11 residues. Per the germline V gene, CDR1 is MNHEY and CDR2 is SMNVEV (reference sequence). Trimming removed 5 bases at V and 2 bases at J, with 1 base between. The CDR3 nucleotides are TGTGCCAGCAGTGCCTACAATGAGCAGTTCTTC. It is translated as CASSAYNEQFF.

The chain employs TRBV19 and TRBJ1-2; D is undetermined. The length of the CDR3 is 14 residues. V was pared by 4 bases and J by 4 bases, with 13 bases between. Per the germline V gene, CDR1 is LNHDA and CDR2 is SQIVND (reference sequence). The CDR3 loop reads CASSTLQQTYGYTF. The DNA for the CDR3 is TGTGCCAGTAGTACCCTACAGCAAACCTATGGCTACACCTTC.

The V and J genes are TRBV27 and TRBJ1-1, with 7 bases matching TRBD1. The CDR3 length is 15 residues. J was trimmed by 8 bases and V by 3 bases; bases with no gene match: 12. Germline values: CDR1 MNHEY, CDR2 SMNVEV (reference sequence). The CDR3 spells CASSFRTGSGLEAFF. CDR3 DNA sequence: TGTGCCAGCAGTTTCCGGACAGGTTCGGGACTGGAAGCTTTCTTT.

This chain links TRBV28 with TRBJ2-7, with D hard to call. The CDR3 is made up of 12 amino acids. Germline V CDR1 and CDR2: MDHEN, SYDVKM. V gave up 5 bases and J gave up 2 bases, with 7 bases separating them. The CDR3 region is CASSISTYEQYF. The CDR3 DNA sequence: TGTGCCAGCAGTATCTCTACCTACGAGCAGTACTTC.

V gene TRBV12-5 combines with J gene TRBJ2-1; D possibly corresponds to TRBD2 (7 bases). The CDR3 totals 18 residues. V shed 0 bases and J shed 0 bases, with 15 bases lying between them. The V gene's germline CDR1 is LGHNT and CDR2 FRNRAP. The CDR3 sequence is CASGLVRRGLSSYNEQFF. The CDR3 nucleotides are TGTGCTAGTGGTTTGGTACGGCGGGGGCTCAGCTCCTACAATGAGCAGTTCTTC.

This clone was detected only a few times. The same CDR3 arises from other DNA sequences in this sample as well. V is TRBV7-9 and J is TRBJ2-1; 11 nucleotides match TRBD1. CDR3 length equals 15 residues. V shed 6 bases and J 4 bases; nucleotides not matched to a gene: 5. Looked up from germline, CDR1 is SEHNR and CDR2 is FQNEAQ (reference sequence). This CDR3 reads CASRRTGGEYNEQFF. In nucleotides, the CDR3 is TGTGCCAGCAGACGGACAGGGGGCGAATACAATGAGCAGTTCTTC.

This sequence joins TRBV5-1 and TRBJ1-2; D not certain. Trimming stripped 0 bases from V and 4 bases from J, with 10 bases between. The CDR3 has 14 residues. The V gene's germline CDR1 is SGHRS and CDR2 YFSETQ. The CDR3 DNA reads TGCGCCAGCAGCTTGGGGCCTCGGGTCTATGGCTACACCTTC. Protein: CASSLGPRVYGYTF.